By share of the sample, the clone carrying this T cell receptor beta chain is medium-sized. Its antigen is undetermined. Only in-frame clones appear in the TCRdb table, and some are missing; sequencing was by immunoSEQ multiplex PCR. The repertoire holds about 11,000 clones, 74% seen once, with roughly 9.8% in the top ten. The CD4+ and CD8+ fractions came from positive magnetic bead selection and were purity-checked by flow cytometry. The data are from a study of somatic mutations in cytotoxic T cells in rheumatoid arthritis. General study findings and limits: The slight TRBV07 underrepresentation in rheumatoid arthritis patients was not adjusted for multiple comparisons. Measured CD8+ T-cell clonality, a value compared between rheumatoid arthritis patients and age-matched healthy controls, did not differ significantly.

This CDR3 is 14 amino acids long. In germline, CDR1 is SEHNR, CDR2 FQNEAQ (reference sequence). The germline V and J ends were trimmed by 4 bases and 3 bases, with 12 bases remaining between them. The clonotype originates from an older man in good health. The sequencing sample was made of CD8+ T cells sorted from blood. The genes are TRBV7-9 and TRBJ2-5; D is unresolved. The CDR3 spells CASSSPGREETQYF. CDR3 bases: TGTGCCAGCAGCTCCCCGGGCCGGGAAGAGACCCAGTACTTC.